This TCR beta chain emerged from a study of T-cell reconstitution after alpha-beta-depleted transplantation in children. For TCRbeta, the library was prepared with unique molecular identifiers. Using its own MiXCR run on the PCR reads, TCRdb lists one record per CDR3 protein. The data contain roughly 500,000 distinct CDR3 sequences, 18% of them singletons. The CDR3 totals 15 residues. Trimming took off 2 bases at V and 6 bases at J, with 16 bases between the two ends. Germline CDR1 reads WNHNN; CDR2 reads SYGVQD (reference sequence). This sequence joins TRBV10-1 and TRBJ2-5; possible D gene TRBD1, 6 bases. The sequences come from PBMCs from the stem cell graft donor, collected from the stem cell graft. This TCR was sampled from a human donor who donated a stem cell graft to a child with acute lymphoblastic leukemia. For the CDR3, the DNA is TGCGCCAGCAGTGAGACGTCAGGGGTGGAAAAGACCCAGTACTTC. The encoded protein is CASSETSGVEKTQYF.